These T cell receptor beta chains were read from a single sample in a study of blood T cell repertoires in COVID-19. Only in-frame clones appear in the TCRdb table, and some are missing; sequencing was by immunoSEQ multiplex PCR. Of around 130,000 clones listed, about nine tenths are singletons. The material sequenced was peripheral blood. Receptor source: a man between 40 and 49 years old with acute or convalescent COVID-19. The CDR3 runs from the conserved cysteine through the conserved F or W. D genes are given only for firm matches. Expanded clones get a size class; other rows say once, few or many, or leave the size out.

V	J	D	size	length	DNA	CDR3
TRBV11-3	TRBJ2-2	TRBD2	-	18	TGTGCCAGCAGCCTAGTGGGTAGCGGGACCGCGGGCACCGGGGAGCTGTTTTTT	CASSLVGSGTAGTGELFF
TRBV6-5	TRBJ1-4	-	-	14	TGTGCCACTTCAGCGTGGCGGGAACTTGAAAAACTGTTTTTT	CATSAWRELEKLFF
TRBV6-2/TRBV6-3	TRBJ2-7	-	medium-sized	12	TGTGCCAGCAGTTATCCGGGTTCCGAGCAGTACTTC	CASSYPGSEQYF
TRBV15	TRBJ1-6	-	few	16	TGTGCCACCAGCAGGCCAACGGGACAACATAATTCACCCCTCCACTTT	CATSRPTGQHNSPLHF
TRBV5-6	TRBJ1-3	TRBD1	-	18	TGTGCCAGCAGCCCCTGGTTGTCGGACAGGTACTCTGGAAACACCATATATTTT	CASSPWLSDRYSGNTIYF
TRBV15	TRBJ1-1	-	-	13	TGTGCCACCAGCAGAGACAGGGCTGCTGAAGCTTTCTTT	CATSRDRAAEAFF
TRBV28	TRBJ1-1	-	-	12	TGTGCCAGCACATCGGGGGGCTCTGAAGCTTTCTTT	CASTSGGSEAFF
TRBV11-2	TRBJ2-1	TRBD1	-	14	TGTGCCAGCAGCTCCCGACAGGGGGCAAGTGAGCAGTTCTTC	CASSSRQGASEQFF
TRBV19	TRBJ1-1	TRBD1	-	12	TGTGCCAGTAGTTTAGGGACAGGAGAAGCTTTCTTT	CASSLGTGEAFF
TRBV5-1	TRBJ1-6	TRBD1	-	14	TGCGCCAGCAGCCCCGGACAGGTTCATTCACCCCTCCACTTT	CASSPGQVHSPLHF
TRBV6-4	TRBJ2-1	TRBD2	-	16	TGTGCCAGCAGCGAAAGGACTAGCGGGGCTTACAATGAGCAGTTCTTC	CASSERTSGAYNEQFF
TRBV25-1	TRBJ1-4	-	once	15	TGTGCCAGCAGCGAAACAGGGCCAACTAATGAAAAACTGTTTTTT	CASSETGPTNEKLFF
TRBV5-6	TRBJ1-1	TRBD1	-	15	TGTGCCAGCAGCTCTTCAGACAGGGGTGGAACTGAAGCTTTCTTT	CASSSSDRGGTEAFF
TRBV19	TRBJ1-5	-	-	14	TGTGCCAGTAGTATAGACAGGGGTTCTAGGTCCAAGCATTTT	CASSIDRGSRSKHF
TRBV7-3	TRBJ1-1	TRBD1	-	14	TGTGCCAGCAGCGTAACAGGGGTGAACACTGAAGCTTTCTTT	CASSVTGVNTEAFF
TRBV12-3/TRBV12-4	TRBJ1-1	TRBD1	-	13	TGTGCCAGCAGTTTACGAGGGGGCGCCTCAGCTTTCTTT	CASSLRGGASAFF
TRBV30	TRBJ1-1	-	-	14	TGTGCCTGGAGTCCTCGTGGGCCGAACACTGAAGCTTTCTTT	CAWSPRGPNTEAFF
TRBV12-2	TRBJ2-7	-	-	15	TGTGCAAGTCGCCCACTAGCGGGGGTTACCTACGAGCAGTACTTC	CASRPLAGVTYEQYF
TRBV25-1	TRBJ1-1	-	-	13	TGTGCCAGCAGGGGGGACTGGTTCACTGAAGCTTTCTTT	CASRGDWFTEAFF
TRBV9	TRBJ1-4	TRBD1	-	16	TGTGCCAGCAGCGTAGGCCACAGGGGTGGTGGTGAAAAACTGTTTTTT	CASSVGHRGGGEKLFF
TRBV6-1	TRBJ2-2	-	-	19	TGTGCCAGCAGTGAAGGAGCTCGGCGGGACCCTTCGAGTACCGGGGAGCTGTTTTTT	CASSEGARRDPSSTGELFF
TRBV5-4	TRBJ2-1	TRBD2	few	15	TGTGCCAGCACCATTACCGGGACTAGCGAAAATGAGCAGTTCTTC	CASTITGTSENEQFF